These 24 T cell receptor beta chains share one sample of origin, sequenced in a study of shared clonotypes between healthy human individuals. This table comes from immunoSEQ multiplex PCR, and its TCRdb copy is limited to in-frame clones, with some not included. This sample yields a few million clones, of which approximately 94% are seen a single time; over 0.12% belongs to the top ten. Sequencing was carried out using naive CD4+ T cells sorted from blood. Subset denoted: CD45RA+ positively selected. The receptors derive from a man aged 18 to 29 in good health.

This clone was recorded once. This CDR3 is also generated by other DNA sequences in the sample. The V and J genes are TRBV2 and TRBJ2-3; the D is unclear. The CDR3 length is 11 residues. Trimming left V 6 bases short and J 3 bases short, with 4 bases between. Looked up from germline, CDR1 is SNHLY and CDR2 is FYNNEI. The CDR3 sequence: CASSATDTQYF. DNA for the CDR3: TGTGCCAGCAGCGCGACAGATACGCAGTATTTT.

The rearrangement uses TRBV9 and TRBJ2-4; D possibly corresponds to TRBD1 (6 bases). V lost 3 bases and J 13 bases, leaving 20 bases between the germline ends. The CDR3 sequence is 14 residues long. Germline assignment: CDR1 SGDLS and CDR2 YYNGEE. Here the CDR3 DNA reads TGTGCCAGCAGCGATTTCCGGGACACAGAAAGACAGTACTTC. This gives the protein CASSDFRDTERQYF.

The chain couples TRBV4-1 to TRBJ2-1; D is ambiguous. The CDR3 runs to 19 residues. Germline V gene data show CDR1 as MGHRA and CDR2 as YSYEKL. The V end was cut by 4 bases, the J end by 3 bases, with 25 bases between. CDR3 nucleotide sequence: TGCGCCAGCAGCCCAACCCCGACGTCCGCAATAACTTTCTACAATGAGCAGTTCTTC. Translating it yields CASSPTPTSAITFYNEQFF.

The chain has TRBV6-1 and TRBJ2-3, with TRBD2 matching over 8 bases. The CDR3 consists of 15 residues. The trim removed 6 bases at V and 5 bases at J, leaving 10 bases unmatched. From germline, CDR1 is MNHNS and CDR2 SASEGT. CDR3 DNA: TGTGCCAGCAGCGGGGGGGTTGGGGCCCAAGATACGCAGTATTTT. Translated, it gives CASSGGVGAQDTQYF.

V gene TRBV14 combines with J gene TRBJ2-5; TRBD1 matches at 9 bases. V lost 4 bases, J lost 4 bases, and 13 bases stayed unmatched. The CDR3 extends over 17 amino acids. Germline assignment: CDR1 SGHDN and CDR2 FVKESK. This CDR3 reads CASSPSLPGQGGETQYF. The CDR3 nucleotides read TGTGCCAGCAGCCCCTCTTTACCGGGACAGGGCGGAGAGACCCAGTACTTC.

This chain joins TRBV2 and TRBJ2-1, with 14 bases aligning to TRBD2. This CDR3 is 15 amino acids long. V gave up 1 base and J gave up 8 bases; unmatched junction bases: 1. CDR1 is SNHLY, CDR2 FYNNEI, per germline. Here the CDR3 reads CASSEGLAGGDEQFF. For the CDR3, the DNA is TGTGCCAGCAGTGAAGGACTAGCGGGAGGGGATGAGCAGTTCTTC.

This clone was seen only a few times. This chain links TRBV5-1 with TRBJ2-2; D unresolved. The V and J ends lost 4 bases and 7 bases respectively, with 11 bases between them. The CDR3 has 13 amino acids. Germline CDR1 is SGHRS and CDR2 is YFSETQ. CDR3 DNA sequence: TGCGCCAGCAGCCCTCTCCCAGACGGGGAGCTGTTTTTT. This sequence encodes CASSPLPDGELFF.

The rearrangement uses TRBV9 and TRBJ2-7, with D tentatively TRBD2 (5 bases). Germline V CDR1 and CDR2: SGDLS, YYNGEE. The CDR3 runs 15 residues. V was clipped by 1 base and J by 3 bases, with 14 bases between them. In nucleotides, the CDR3 is TGTGCCAGCAGCGTAACGGAGGAGGCCCTCTACGAGCAGTACTTC. Amino acids: CASSVTEEALYEQYF.

The chain employs TRBV5-1 and TRBJ2-2; D remains ambiguous. This CDR3 has 15 amino acids. V was shortened by 0 bases and J by 3 bases, with 9 bases between the two germline ends. Germline CDR1 and CDR2: SGHRS and YFSETQ. The CDR3 spells CASSLDTGHTGELFF. The CDR3 bases are TGCGCCAGCAGCTTGGACACCGGCCACACCGGGGAGCTGTTTTTT.

The chain has TRBV4-3 and TRBJ2-1; the D is unclear. This CDR3 is 14 amino acids long. Germline CDR1 reads LGHNA; CDR2 reads YSLEER. Trimming stripped 0 bases from V and 5 bases from J, with 8 bases between. The DNA for the CDR3 is TGCGCCAGCAGCCAAGATCATAGAAACAATGAGCAGTTCTTC. It yields the protein CASSQDHRNNEQFF.

This clone appeared once. At the DNA level, this CDR3 is encoded by other sequences in the same sample as well. V is TRBV18 and J is TRBJ2-3; D remains ambiguous. The germline V and J ends were trimmed by 1 base and 0 bases, with 5 bases remaining between them. The CDR3 sequence is 14 residues long. The germline V gene encodes CDR1 KGHSH and CDR2 LQKENI. In nucleotides, the CDR3 is TGTGCCAGCTCACCACTGGCTAGCACAGATACGCAGTATTTT. Protein product: CASSPLASTDTQYF.

The gene calls are TRBV30 and TRBJ1-4; D possibly corresponds to TRBD1 (5 bases). The CDR3 runs 14 residues. The germline V and J ends were trimmed by 3 bases and 7 bases, with 15 bases remaining between them. Germline loops: CDR1 GTSNPN, CDR2 SVGIG (reference sequence). In DNA, the CDR3 is TGTGCCTGGAGGGCCCAGGGTTTCGGTGAAAAACTGTTTTTT. Translation gives CAWRAQGFGEKLFF.

The CDR3 DNA sequence: TGTGCCAGCAGTCGGACAGCAACTAATGAAAAACTGTTTTTT. Translated: CASSRTATNEKLFF. This chain joins TRBV28 and TRBJ1-4; D may be TRBD1 (6 bases). The CDR3 totals 14 residues. V shed 5 bases and J shed 0 bases, with 7 bases lying between them. Germline V gene sequence: CDR1 MDHEN, CDR2 SYDVKM.

Of note for this clone: One end of the junction does not line up with germline, which may come from a read error. The gene calls are TRBV7-7 and TRBJ2-5; D not certain. CDR1 SSHAT and CDR2 FNYEAQ come from the germline V gene (reference sequence). CDR3 length: 16 amino acids. The CDR3, as DNA: TGTGCTAGCAGCGAAGGCCCCGGCCGGCTCCAAGAGACCCAGTACTTC. As protein: CASSEGPGRLQETQYF.

The count of this clone is one. The chain joins TRBV30 to TRBJ2-2, with D unclear. The CDR3 has 13 residues. Germline assignment: CDR1 GTSNPN and CDR2 SVGIG (reference sequence). Written as DNA, the CDR3 is TGTGCTAGGGTGACAATGCAAACCGGGGAGCTGTTTTTT. This codes for CARVTMQTGELFF.

V and J are TRBV2 and TRBJ2-2; 8 bases agree with TRBD2. The CDR3 contains 15 residues. V lost 4 bases and J lost 6; bases outside the gene matches: 7. Germline V gene lookup returns CDR1 SNHLY and CDR2 FYNNEI. The CDR3 is CASSARSGGPGELFF. DNA for the CDR3: TGTGCCAGCAGTGCAAGGTCGGGAGGGCCCGGGGAGCTGTTTTTT.

This chain joins TRBV11-2 and TRBJ2-3; the D gene could be TRBD1 or TRBD2 (6 bases each). Germline values: CDR1 SGHAT, CDR2 FQNNGV. CDR3 length equals 16 residues. V lost 2 bases and J 2 bases, leaving 14 bases between the germline ends. This chain's CDR3 is CASSLWGAVDTDTQYF. The CDR3 bases are TGTGCCAGCAGCTTATGGGGGGCGGTTGACACAGATACGCAGTATTTT.

The chain carries TRBV10-2 and TRBJ2-7; no definite D call. V was cut by 6 bases and J by 2 bases, with 14 bases left in between. Per the germline V gene, CDR1 is WSHSY and CDR2 is SAAADI. The CDR3 spans 14 residues. CDR3 region: CASRREAITYEQYF. CDR3 DNA sequence: TGCGCCAGCAGGCGTGAGGCGATCACCTACGAGCAGTACTTC.

V and J are TRBV5-1 and TRBJ2-1; perhaps D is TRBD1 or TRBD2 (5 bases each). Germline values: CDR1 SGHRS, CDR2 YFSETQ. The CDR3 has 16 residues. The V end lost 5 bases, the J end lost 7 bases, and 22 bases lay between the germline ends. CDR3 sequence (DNA): TGCGCCAGCAGGGAGGATCGGGACCCCATAATTAATGAGCAGTTCTTC. This translates into CASREDRDPIINEQFF.

V gene TRBV2 combines with J gene TRBJ1-4, with TRBD1 identical over 8 bases. Germline V gene sequence: CDR1 SNHLY, CDR2 FYNNEI. The CDR3 consists of 14 residues. Germline trimming cut 6 bases from V and 2 bases from J; bases unmatched to any gene: 2. CDR3 residues: CASRRQGTNEKLFF. DNA of the CDR3: TGTGCCAGCAGAAGACAGGGGACTAATGAAAAACTGTTTTTT.

CDR3 DNA: TGTGCCAGCAGCTTGGCTACACGGCCCGAGGGCGTCCTGACTTTC. Translating gives CASSLATRPEGVLTF. The V gene is TRBV5-4, the J gene TRBJ2-6, with a possible D match to TRBD2 (5 bases). Trimming stripped 0 bases from V and 12 bases from J, with 16 bases between. CDR1 and CDR2 from the germline V gene are SGHNT and YYREEE (reference sequence). The CDR3 is 15 amino acids.

This sequence joins TRBV29-1 and TRBJ1-5, with TRBD1 identical over 7 bases. V gave up 6 bases and J gave up 0 bases; unmatched junction bases: 14. Germline CDR1 reads SQVTM; CDR2 reads ANQGSEA. The CDR3 contains 17 residues. CDR3 in amino acids: CSVPRTGEPYSNQPQHF. CDR3 DNA: TGCAGCGTCCCCAGGACAGGAGAACCCTATAGCAATCAGCCCCAGCATTTT.

Notes on this clone: Other DNA sequences from this sample encode an identical CDR3 as well. This chain joins TRBV7-2 and TRBJ2-7; 9 bases map to TRBD2. The CDR3 consists of 15 residues. The junction had 5 bases not matched to a gene; V was cut back by 1 base and J by 4 bases. In germline, CDR1 is SGHTA, CDR2 FQGNSA. The CDR3 region is CASSLELAGSYEQYF. The CDR3 DNA reads as TGTGCCAGCAGCTTAGAGCTAGCGGGAAGTTACGAGCAGTACTTC.

The chain employs TRBV2 and TRBJ2-7; perhaps TRBD1 as D (6 bases). Between the trimmed V and J ends, which lost 10 bases and 0 bases, there was a span of 16 bases. The CDR3 extends over 14 amino acids. Germline V gene data show CDR1 as SNHLY and CDR2 as FYNNEI. The CDR3 DNA follows: TGTGCCAATGGAAGGCAGGGGAGCTCCTACGAGCAGTACTTC. As protein: CANGRQGSSYEQYF.